A selection of T cell receptor beta chains follows, all from one sample in a study of blood T cell repertoires in COVID-19. TCRdb keeps only in-frame clones here, not all; method: immunoSEQ multiplex PCR. This sample carries approximately 130,000 clones, about four fifths of them seen once, and the ten largest clones take 15% to 20%. Material: PBMCs or T cells enriched from blood (not recorded which). These TCRs come from a man younger than 45 who had recovered from COVID-19. The CDR3 runs from the conserved cysteine through the conserved F or W. Each record gives: J gene, V gene, clone size, D gene, CDR3 protein, CDR3 DNA. A D gene is named only where the DNA matches it firmly. Rows may omit the clone size; those that give it use once, few, many or a size class.

>TRBJ2-7|TRBV29-1|-|TRBD1
CSVVGTGATRAYEQYF
TGCAGCGTTGTGGGGACAGGGGCGACTAGGGCCTACGAGCAGTACTTC
>TRBJ1-1|TRBV6-5|-|TRBD1
CASSNRQGWSTEAFF
TGTGCCAGCAGTAATCGACAGGGATGGAGCACTGAAGCTTTCTTT
>TRBJ1-5|TRBV27|-|TRBD1
CASRGQGSQPQHF
TGTGCCAGCAGGGGACAGGGTAGTCAGCCCCAGCATTTT
>TRBJ1-5|TRBV27|-|-
CASSEYSNQPQHF
TGTGCCAGCAGTGAGTATAGCAATCAGCCCCAGCATTTT
>TRBJ2-3|TRBV24-1|-|-
CATSDPGSDTQYF
TGTGCCACCAGTGACCCAGGGTCAGATACGCAGTATTTT
>TRBJ2-1|TRBV5-6|-|TRBD2
CASSLVGASGDNEQFF
TGTGCCAGCAGCTTGGTGGGGGCTAGCGGGGACAATGAGCAGTTCTTC
>TRBJ2-1|TRBV4-2|few|TRBD2
CASSQEKTGLAGGDEQFF
TGTGCCAGCAGCCAAGAAAAAACAGGACTAGCGGGAGGAGATGAGCAGTTCTTC
>TRBJ1-2|TRBV3-1/TRBV3-2|-|-
CASSGGGSANYGYTF
TGTGCCTCCTCCGGGGGGGGATCCGCTAACTATGGCTACACCTTC
>TRBJ1-2|TRBV4-1|-|-
CASSPSPGFGYGYTF
TGCGCCAGCAGCCCATCCCCGGGGTTTGGCTATGGCTACACCTTC
>TRBJ2-2|TRBV3-1/TRBV3-2|-|-
CASSRRATRLNTGELFF
TGTGCCAGCAGCCGCCGCGCAACCCGCTTGAACACCGGGGAGCTGTTTTTT
>TRBJ1-3|TRBV3-1/TRBV3-2|-|-
CASSREPTAFSGNTIYF
TGTGCCAGCAGCCGCGAACCGACAGCCTTCTCTGGAAACACCATATATTTT
>TRBJ1-2|TRBV5-6|-|-
CASSPDLGAGGYTF
TGTGCCAGCAGCCCGGATCTTGGGGCAGGGGGCTACACCTTC
>TRBJ2-7|TRBV30|-|-
CAWSVRGSGMSYEQYF
TGTGCCTGGAGTGTACGAGGATCCGGGATGAGCTACGAGCAGTACTTC
>TRBJ2-2|TRBV2|-|-
CASSEAFNTGELFF
TGTGCCAGCAGTGAGGCCTTTAACACCGGGGAGCTGTTTTTT
>TRBJ2-1|TRBV7-7|-|TRBD1
CASSLDVTGGYNEQFF
TGTGCCAGCAGCTTAGATGTGACAGGGGGCTACAATGAGCAGTTCTTC
>TRBJ2-3|TRBV5-1|-|TRBD1
CASSLEQGAKDTQYF
TGCGCCAGCAGCTTGGAGCAGGGGGCGAAAGATACGCAGTATTTT
>TRBJ2-7|TRBV10-1|-|-
CASSYLQGTGTYEQYF
TGCGCCAGTTCATATCTCCAGGGGACGGGGACCTACGAGCAGTACTTC
>TRBJ2-2|TRBV18|-|-
CASSPAGNNTGELFF
TGTGCCAGCTCACCAGCAGGGAACAACACCGGGGAGCTGTTTTTT
>TRBJ1-5|TRBV3-1/TRBV3-2|few|-
CASSQDPTQPQHF
TGTGCCAGCAGCCAAGATCCTACTCAGCCCCAGCATTTT
>TRBJ1-2|TRBV19|-|TRBD1
CASSRGRTGPYYGYTF
TGTGCCAGTAGTAGGGGCCGGACAGGCCCTTACTATGGCTACACCTTC
>TRBJ1-2|TRBV6-5|few|-
CASSTRQGGFGYTF
TGTGCCAGCAGCACCCGCCAGGGTGGCTTTGGCTACACCTTC
>TRBJ2-1|TRBV5-1|-|-
CASRLQGYEQFF
TGCGCCAGCAGGCTTCAGGGTTACGAGCAGTTCTTC
>TRBJ2-1|TRBV6-5|-|-
CASSYSQGGNEQFF
TGTGCCAGCAGTTACTCGCAGGGGGGTAATGAGCAGTTCTTC
>TRBJ2-7|TRBV11-2|once|-
CASSHGETYEQYF
TGTGCCAGCAGCCACGGAGAGACCTACGAGCAGTACTTC
>TRBJ1-2|TRBV29-1|-|TRBD1
CSVPRQGDYGYTF
TGCAGCGTCCCACGACAGGGAGACTATGGCTACACCTTC
>TRBJ2-5|TRBV28|-|-
CASNGGRQETQYF
TGTGCCAGCAACGGGGGTAGGCAAGAGACCCAGTACTTC
>TRBJ2-1|TRBV5-1|-|TRBD2
CASSLVTSGSRDEQFF
TGCGCCAGCAGCTTGGTGACTAGCGGGAGCAGGGATGAGCAGTTCTTC
>TRBJ1-2|TRBV12-3/TRBV12-4|-|-
CASSFRGSYGYTF
TGTGCCAGCAGTTTTCGCGGTTCCTATGGCTACACCTTC
>TRBJ1-2|TRBV4-1|once|TRBD1
CASSPDPDREINYGYTF
TGCGCCAGCAGCCCGGACCCTGACAGGGAGATAAACTATGGCTACACCTTC
>TRBJ1-2|TRBV5-1|-|TRBD1
CASTPGQGAYGYTF
TGCGCCAGTACACCGGGACAGGGGGCCTATGGCTACACCTTC
>TRBJ1-1|TRBV5-1|-|TRBD1
CASSLAPVGQGAWNTEAFF
TGCGCCAGCAGCTTGGCCCCAGTCGGACAGGGGGCTTGGAACACTGAAGCTTTCTTT
>TRBJ2-5|TRBV5-1|-|-
CASSFDFPRGEQYF
TGCGCCAGCAGCTTCGATTTTCCCAGGGGTGAGCAGTACTTC
>TRBJ2-2|TRBV10-3|-|-
CAIRGKAGGADTGELFF
TGTGCCATCAGGGGGAAAGCGGGTGGGGCGGACACCGGGGAGCTGTTTTTT
>TRBJ2-7|TRBV10-1|-|-
CASSESGASYEQYF
TGCGCCAGCAGTGAGTCGGGGGCTTCCTACGAGCAGTACTTC
>TRBJ2-2|TRBV5-6|few|TRBD2
CASSPGLANTGELFF
TGTGCCAGCAGCCCGGGACTAGCGAACACCGGGGAGCTGTTTTTT